Reported below is one T cell receptor (beta chain). The antigen this receptor binds is unknown. No base quality information exists; no much larger clone differs at one position. The CDR3 regions of human TCRbeta chains were analyzed by immunosequencing. Per the original workflow: TCRs in the repertoires were matched against a reference library of SARS-CoV-2-specific TCRs that had been generated with the MIRA antigen-specificity platform. Breadth meant the fraction of unique TCRs that were SARS-CoV-2-associated, whereas depth meant the fraction of total T cells that were SARS-CoV-2-associated. Using the MIRA data, each spike-specific TCR was assigned both to the spike region to which the TCR was reactive and to a CD4 or CD8 class. Log10-transformed breadth and depth values were compared by one-way ANOVA with Sidak's multiple comparisons tests. Held by TCRdb, this immuneACCESS table contains in-frame sequences only and omits some clones. Under half of the omission traces to an unresolved V gene where checked; the cause of the rest is unknown. D and trimming come from the DNA, and the V and J calls and clone size come from that table. Counted in this sample were about 110,000 clones; under 90% of them appeared once. The ten largest clones represent approximately 5% of the sample.

The data derive from a study of T cell responses to AZD1222 COVID-19 vaccine (dated by TCRdb to the early 2020s). For the wider study: Because spike-specific TCR depth and breadth did not differ between the two schedules, AZD1222 recipients who got a second dose at roughly 4 weeks were pooled with those who got a second dose at roughly 12 weeks. TCR sequencing covered some 250 trial participants: about 210 given two doses of AZD1222 and about 26 given two doses of MenACWY control vaccine. Trial participants were enrolled by age into 18-55, 56-69 and 70-plus year subgroups, with approximately 150, 28 and 58 TCR-sequenced participants respectively. The paper as a whole reports these results and caveats: The whole spike protein was spanned by vaccine-associated CD4 TCRs, and dominant responses were seen in regions 160-218 and 743-854. Because no day 14 peak-response samples were available, repertoires were characterized only after the peak T cell response. The 56-69-year group was small, and its depth increase did not reach significance, likely because of low power. After two AZD1222 doses, both the breadth and the depth of spike-specific TCRs were significantly higher than at day 0 and than in MenACWY recipients. Reportedly, close to half of the unique spike-specific TCRs recognized epitopes lying outside the regions that are mutated in the B.1.351 and B.1.1.7 variants. Only six or seven AZD1222 recipients were SARS-CoV-2 seropositive at baseline, limiting conclusions about previously exposed vaccinees. Participants were mostly white British and included more females than males, and it was suggested by the authors that clonal diversity may have been underestimated.

The time point label here, explained by the study, means: baseline before first vaccination. Vaccinee samples were obtained from the UK trials COV001 and COV002, which included a single-blind randomized controlled phase 2/3 trial of AZD1222 (ChAdOx1 nCoV-19) in healthy adults. For TCRbeta chain sequencing, PBMC samples were collected from trial participants at day 0 and at day 28 after the second dose. As encoded in the germline V gene (reference sequence), CDR1 is WNHNN while CDR2 is SYGVQD. V is cut back by 7 bases and J by 8 bases, with 10 bases in the junction unmatched. From its cysteine to its phenylalanine, the CDR3 spans 15 amino acids. Only CDR3 DNA is held: 45 bases, read in frame from base 1.

The origin of this receptor is an adult in good health. The material sequenced was peripheral blood, taken on day 0 of AZD1222 vaccination. The sequence is built from TRBV10-1 and TRBJ2-1, and 11 junction bases match TRBD2. The nucleotide sequence reads as follows: TGCGCCAGCATGAGTGGGACTAGCGGTAAGGATGAGCAGTTCTTC. Translated, this gives CASMSGTSGKDEQFF.